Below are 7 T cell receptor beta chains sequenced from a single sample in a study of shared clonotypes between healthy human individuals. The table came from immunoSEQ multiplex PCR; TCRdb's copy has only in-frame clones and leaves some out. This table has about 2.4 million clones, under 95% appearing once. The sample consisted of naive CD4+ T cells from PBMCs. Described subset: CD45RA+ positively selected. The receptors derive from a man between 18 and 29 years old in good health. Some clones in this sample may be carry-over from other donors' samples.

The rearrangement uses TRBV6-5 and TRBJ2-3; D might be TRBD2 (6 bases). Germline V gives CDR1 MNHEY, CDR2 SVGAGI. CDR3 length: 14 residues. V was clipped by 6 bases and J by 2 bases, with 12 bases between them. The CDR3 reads CASRYIAVTDTQYF. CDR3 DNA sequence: TGTGCCAGCAGATATATAGCGGTCACAGATACGCAGTATTTT.

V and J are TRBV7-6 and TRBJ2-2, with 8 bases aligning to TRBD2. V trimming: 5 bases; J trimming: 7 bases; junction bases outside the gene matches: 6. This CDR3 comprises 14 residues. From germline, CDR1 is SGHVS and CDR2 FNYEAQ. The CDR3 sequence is CASSRGGHGGELFF. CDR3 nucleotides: TGTGCCAGCAGCCGCGGGGGGCATGGCGGGGAGCTGTTTTTT.

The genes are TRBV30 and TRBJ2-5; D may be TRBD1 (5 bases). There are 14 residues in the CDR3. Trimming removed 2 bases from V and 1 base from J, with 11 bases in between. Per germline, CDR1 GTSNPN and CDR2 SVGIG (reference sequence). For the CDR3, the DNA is TGTGCCTGGAGTAAAGACAGTTTCCAAGAGACCCAGTACTTC. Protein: CAWSKDSFQETQYF. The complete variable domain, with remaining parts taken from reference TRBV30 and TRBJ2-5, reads SQTIHQWPATLVQPVGSPLSLECTVEGTSNPNLYWYRQAAGRGLQLLFYSVGIGQISSEVPQNLSASRPQDRQFILSSKKLLLSDSGFYLCAWSKDSFQETQYFGPGTRLLVL.

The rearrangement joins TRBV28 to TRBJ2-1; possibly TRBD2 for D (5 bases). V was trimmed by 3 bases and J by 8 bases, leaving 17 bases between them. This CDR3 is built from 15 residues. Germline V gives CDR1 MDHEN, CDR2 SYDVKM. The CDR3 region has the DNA TGTGCCAGCAGTTTCAGGATCGTCGGACTCGATGAGCAGTTCTTC. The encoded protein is CASSFRIVGLDEQFF.

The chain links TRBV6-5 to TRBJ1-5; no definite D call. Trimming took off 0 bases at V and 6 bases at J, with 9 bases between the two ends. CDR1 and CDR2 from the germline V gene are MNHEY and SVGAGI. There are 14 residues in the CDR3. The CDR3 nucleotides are TGTGCCAGCAGTTACTCGTATGAGGGTCAGCCCCAGCATTTT. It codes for CASSYSYEGQPQHF.

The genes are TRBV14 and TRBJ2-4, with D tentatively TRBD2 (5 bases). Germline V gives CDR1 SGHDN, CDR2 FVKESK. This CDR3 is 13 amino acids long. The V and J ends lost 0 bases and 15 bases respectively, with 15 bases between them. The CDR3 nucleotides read TGTGCCAGCAGCCAAGATGGCCGGGAACCGGGGTACTTC. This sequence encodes CASSQDGREPGYF.

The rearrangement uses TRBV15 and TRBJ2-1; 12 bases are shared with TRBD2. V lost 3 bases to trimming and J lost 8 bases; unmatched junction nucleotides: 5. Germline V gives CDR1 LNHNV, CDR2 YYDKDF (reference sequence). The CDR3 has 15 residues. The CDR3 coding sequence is TGTGCCACCAGCAGTCGACTAGCGGGAGTCTATGAGCAGTTCTTC. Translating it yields CATSSRLAGVYEQFF.